This entry describes one T cell receptor (beta chain). What it recognizes is unknown. These data come from a study of cytomegalovirus exposure and HLA in healthy donors. Study-wide points: Most TCR sequences were seen very rarely across donors, but some public TCRs occurred in many.

The length of the CDR3 is 14 residues. The germline gives CDR1 LNHDA, CDR2 SQIVND (reference sequence). V lost 10 bases and J lost 2; bases outside the gene matches: 6. 13 Jbeta primers and 60 Vbeta primers were used for the PCR. Sequenced by immunoSEQ multiplex PCR; TCRdb stores in-frame clones only, minus some. Reported are about 160,000 clones; the ten largest clones contain about 1.2%. This receptor was taken from a woman between 55 and 75 years old in good health and CMV-seronegative. Input material: PBMCs. The chain combines TRBV19 with TRBJ2-2; 8 bases agree with TRBD1. CDR3 region: CATIGQGNTGELFF. Here the CDR3 DNA reads TGTGCCACTATCGGACAGGGTAACACCGGGGAGCTGTTTTTT.